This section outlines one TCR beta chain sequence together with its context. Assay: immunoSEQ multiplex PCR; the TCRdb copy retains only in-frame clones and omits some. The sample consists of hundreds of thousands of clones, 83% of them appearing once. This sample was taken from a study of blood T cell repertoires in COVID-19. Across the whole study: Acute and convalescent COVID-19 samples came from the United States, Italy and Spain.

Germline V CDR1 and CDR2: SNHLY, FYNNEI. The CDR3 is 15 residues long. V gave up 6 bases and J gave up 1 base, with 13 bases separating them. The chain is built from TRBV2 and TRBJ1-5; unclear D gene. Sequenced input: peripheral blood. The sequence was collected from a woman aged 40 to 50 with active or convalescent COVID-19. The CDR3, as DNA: TGTGCCAGCAGCCCTAGGAGAGTAAGCAATCAGCCCCAGCATTTT. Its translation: CASSPRRVSNQPQHF.